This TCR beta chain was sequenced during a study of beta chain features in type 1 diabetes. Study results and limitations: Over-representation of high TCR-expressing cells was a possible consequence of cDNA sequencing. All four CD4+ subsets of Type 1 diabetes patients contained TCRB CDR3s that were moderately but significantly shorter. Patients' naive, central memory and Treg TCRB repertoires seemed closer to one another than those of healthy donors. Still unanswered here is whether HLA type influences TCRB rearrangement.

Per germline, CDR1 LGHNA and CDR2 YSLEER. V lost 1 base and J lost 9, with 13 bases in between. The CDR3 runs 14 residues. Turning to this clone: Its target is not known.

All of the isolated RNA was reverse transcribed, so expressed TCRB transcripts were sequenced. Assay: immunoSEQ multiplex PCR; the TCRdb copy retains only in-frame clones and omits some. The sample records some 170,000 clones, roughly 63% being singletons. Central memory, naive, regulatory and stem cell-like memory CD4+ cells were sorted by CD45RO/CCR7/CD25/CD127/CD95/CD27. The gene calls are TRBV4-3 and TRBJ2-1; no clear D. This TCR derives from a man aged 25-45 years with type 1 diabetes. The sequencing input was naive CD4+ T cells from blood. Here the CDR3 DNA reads TGCGCCAGCAGCCAAGGTCCCCCGACGAGTGAGCAGTTCTTC. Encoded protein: CASSQGPPTSEQFF.